This T cell receptor (beta chain) was sequenced in a study of human T cells and chemical hapten exposure. Study-wide background: Application of 0.01% DPC to the upper back was done by patch test, with a reading at 6 days.

Per the original methods: With a range of roughly 23,224 to 690,600, the median per sample was about 92,000 TCRs. TCRdb redid the calling of the RACE reads with MiXCR, one entry per CDR3 protein. These V and J calls derive from TCRdb rather than the authors' analysis. The data show almost 40,000 distinct CDR3 sequences, 7.5% to 8% seen once. Time point: pre-sensitization, week 0. The treatment: therapeutic diphenylcyclopropenone sensitization with weekly scalp DPC. This clonotype was seen many times. V shed 0 bases, J shed 6 bases, and the junction held 4 bases outside the gene matches. Germline V gene sequence: CDR1 KGHSH, CDR2 LQKENI. The CDR3 extends over 15 amino acids.

The sequencing here drew on whole blood, taken in connection with sensitization to the hapten diphenylcyclopropenone (DPC). The chain joins TRBV18 to TRBJ2-1, with 8 bases lining up with TRBD1. The source is a woman aged 50 to 60 with alopecia areata. Some clones in this sample may be carry-over from other donors' samples. The CDR3 protein is CASSPPTGAFNEQFF. The CDR3 DNA sequence: TGTGCCAGCTCACCACCGACAGGGGCCTTCAATGAGCAGTTCTTC.